This record concerns one TCR beta chain sequence. V lost 2 bases and J lost 3, with 11 bases in between. In germline, CDR1 is SGHDT, CDR2 YYEEEE. This CDR3 region has 14 residues. These data belong to a study of control samples from healthy donors and cancer patients. Method: immunoSEQ multiplex PCR; TCRdb's copy keeps in-frame clones and lacks some. This sample yields 80,000 or so clones, of which around 92% are seen a single time; 5% to 6% belongs to the top ten. This chain connects TRBV5-6 to TRBJ1-2, with D maybe TRBD1 (5 bases). This sequence originates from a woman in her fifties or sixties in good health. The specimen was blood. The DNA of the CDR3 is TGTGCCAGCAGCTTTGGGGGAATCGACTATGGCTACACCTTC. This encodes CASSFGGIDYGYTF.